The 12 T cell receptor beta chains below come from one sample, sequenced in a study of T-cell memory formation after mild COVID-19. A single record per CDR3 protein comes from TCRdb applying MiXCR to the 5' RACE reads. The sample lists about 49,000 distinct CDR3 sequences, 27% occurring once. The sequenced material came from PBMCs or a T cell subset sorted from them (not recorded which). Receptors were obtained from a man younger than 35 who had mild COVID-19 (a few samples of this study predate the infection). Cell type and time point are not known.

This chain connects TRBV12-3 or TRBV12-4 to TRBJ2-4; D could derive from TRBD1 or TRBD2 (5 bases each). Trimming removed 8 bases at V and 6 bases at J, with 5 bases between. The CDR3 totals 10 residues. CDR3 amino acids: CASGGNIQYF. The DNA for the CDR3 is TGTGCCAGCGGGGGAAACATTCAGTACTTC.

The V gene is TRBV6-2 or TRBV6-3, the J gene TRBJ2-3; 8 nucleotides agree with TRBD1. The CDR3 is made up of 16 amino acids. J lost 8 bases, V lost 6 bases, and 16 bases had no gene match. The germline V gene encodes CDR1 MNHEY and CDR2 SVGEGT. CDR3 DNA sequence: TGTGCCAGCAGCCTACAGGGGGACTCGACTGTGGGTACGCAGTATTTT. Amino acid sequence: CASSLQGDSTVGTQYF.

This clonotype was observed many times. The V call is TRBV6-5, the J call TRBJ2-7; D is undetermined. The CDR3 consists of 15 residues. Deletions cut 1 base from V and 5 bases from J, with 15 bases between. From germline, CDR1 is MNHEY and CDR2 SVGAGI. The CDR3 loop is CASSYLRAAVNEQYF. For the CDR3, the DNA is TGTGCCAGCAGTTACTTACGGGCTGCGGTCAACGAGCAGTACTTC.

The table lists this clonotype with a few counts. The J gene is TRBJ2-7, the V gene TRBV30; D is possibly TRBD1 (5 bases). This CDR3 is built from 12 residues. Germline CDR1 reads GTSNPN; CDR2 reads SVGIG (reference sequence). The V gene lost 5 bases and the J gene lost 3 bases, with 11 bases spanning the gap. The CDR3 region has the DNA TGTGCCTGGGGGGCCAGGTACTACGAGCAGTACTTC. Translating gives CAWGARYYEQYF.

CDR3 sequence (DNA): TGTGCCACCAGCAGAGATATTTCGAGCGCAGATACGCAGTATTTT. Its protein product is CATSRDISSADTQYF. This sequence joins TRBV15 and TRBJ2-3; no firm D call. Germline V gene lookup returns CDR1 LNHNV and CDR2 YYDKDF (reference sequence). The CDR3 totals 15 residues. V lost 0 bases and J lost 4, with 11 bases in between. Filled out from reference TRBV15 and TRBJ2-3, the complete variable domain reads DAMVIQNPRYQVTQFGKPVTLSCSQTLNHNVMYWYQQKSSQAPKLLFHYYDKDFNNEADTPDNFQSRRPNTSFCFLDIRSPGLGDTAMYLCATSRDISSADTQYFGPGTRLTVL.

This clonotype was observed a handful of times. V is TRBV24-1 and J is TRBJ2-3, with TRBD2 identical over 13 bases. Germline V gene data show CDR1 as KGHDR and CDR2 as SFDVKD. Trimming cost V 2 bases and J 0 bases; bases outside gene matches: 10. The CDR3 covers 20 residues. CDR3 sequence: CATSDYGGLAGAPSTDTQYF. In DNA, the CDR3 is TGTGCCACCAGTGATTACGGAGGACTAGCGGGGGCCCCTAGCACAGATACGCAGTATTTT.

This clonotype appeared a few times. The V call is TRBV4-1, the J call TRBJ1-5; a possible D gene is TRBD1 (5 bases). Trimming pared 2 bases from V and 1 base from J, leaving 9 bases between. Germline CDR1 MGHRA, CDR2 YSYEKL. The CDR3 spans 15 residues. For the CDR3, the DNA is TGCGCCAGCAGCCAATGGCAGGGCAGCAATCAGCCCCAGCATTTT. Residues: CASSQWQGSNQPQHF.

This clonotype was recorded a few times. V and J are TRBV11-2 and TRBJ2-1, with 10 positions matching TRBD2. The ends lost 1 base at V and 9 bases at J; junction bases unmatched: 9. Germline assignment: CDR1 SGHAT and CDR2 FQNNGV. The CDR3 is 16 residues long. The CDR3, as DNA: TGTGCCAGCAGCTTAGTCCCTAGCGGGGGCGAGGGTGAGCAGTTCTTC. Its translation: CASSLVPSGGEGEQFF.

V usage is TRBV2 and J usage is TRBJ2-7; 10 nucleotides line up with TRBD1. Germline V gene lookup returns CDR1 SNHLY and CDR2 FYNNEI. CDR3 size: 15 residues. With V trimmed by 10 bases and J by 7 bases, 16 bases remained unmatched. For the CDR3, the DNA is TGTGCCAACTTACGCCAGGGACAGGGGCGATGGGAGCAGTACTTC. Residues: CANLRQGQGRWEQYF. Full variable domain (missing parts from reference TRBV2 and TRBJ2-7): EPEVTQTPSHQVTQMGQEVILRCVPISNHLYFYWYRQILGQKVEFLVSFYNNEISEKSEIFDDQFSVERPDGSNFTLKIRSTKLEDSAMYFCANLRQGQGRWEQYFGPGTRLTVT.

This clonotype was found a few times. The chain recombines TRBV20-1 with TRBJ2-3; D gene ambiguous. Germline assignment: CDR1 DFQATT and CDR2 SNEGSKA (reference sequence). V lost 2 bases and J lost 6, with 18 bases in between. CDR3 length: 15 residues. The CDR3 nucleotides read TGCAGTGCTAGACAGACCGGGTTTAGGTCGGATACGCAGTATTTT. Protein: CSARQTGFRSDTQYF.

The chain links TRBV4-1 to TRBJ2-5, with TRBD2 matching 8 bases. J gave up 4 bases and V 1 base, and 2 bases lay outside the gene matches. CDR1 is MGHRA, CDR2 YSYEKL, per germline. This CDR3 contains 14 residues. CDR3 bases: TGCGCCAGCAGCCAAGTGGCGGGGGGAGAGACCCAGTACTTC. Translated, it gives CASSQVAGGETQYF.

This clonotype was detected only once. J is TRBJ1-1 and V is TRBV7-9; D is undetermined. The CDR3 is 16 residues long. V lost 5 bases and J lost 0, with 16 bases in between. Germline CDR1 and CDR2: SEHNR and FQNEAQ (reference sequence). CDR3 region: CASSPETVGMNTEAFF. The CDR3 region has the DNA TGTGCCAGCAGCCCGGAGACCGTGGGGATGAACACTGAAGCTTTCTTT.